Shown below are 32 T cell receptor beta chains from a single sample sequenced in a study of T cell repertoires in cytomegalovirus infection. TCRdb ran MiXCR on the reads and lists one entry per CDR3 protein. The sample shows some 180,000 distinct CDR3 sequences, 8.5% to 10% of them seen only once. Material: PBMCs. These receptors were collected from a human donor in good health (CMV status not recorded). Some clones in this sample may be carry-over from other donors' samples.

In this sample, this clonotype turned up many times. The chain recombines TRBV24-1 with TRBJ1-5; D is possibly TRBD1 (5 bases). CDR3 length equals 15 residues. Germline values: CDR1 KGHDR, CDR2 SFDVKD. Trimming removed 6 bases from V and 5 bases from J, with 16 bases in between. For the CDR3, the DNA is TGTGCCACCAGTCAAAGGGGAATAGGGCATCAGCCCCAGCATTTT. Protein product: CATSQRGIGHQPQHF.

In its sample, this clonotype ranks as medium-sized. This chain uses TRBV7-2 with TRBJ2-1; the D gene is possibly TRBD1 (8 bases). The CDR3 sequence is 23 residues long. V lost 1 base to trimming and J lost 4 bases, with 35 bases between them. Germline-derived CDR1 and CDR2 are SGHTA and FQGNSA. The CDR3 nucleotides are TGTGCCAGCAGCTTAGGTTCATGGCCAGGGGGCAGGGGAGGGGGAATGGGATACAATGAGCAGTTCTTC. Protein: CASSLGSWPGGRGGGMGYNEQFF.

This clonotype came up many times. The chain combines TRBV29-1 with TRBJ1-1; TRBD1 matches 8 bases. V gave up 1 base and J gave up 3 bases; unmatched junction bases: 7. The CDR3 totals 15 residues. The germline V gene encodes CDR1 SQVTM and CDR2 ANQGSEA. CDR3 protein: CSVEVDRELDTEAFF. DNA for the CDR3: TGCAGCGTTGAAGTGGACAGGGAGTTAGACACTGAAGCTTTCTTT.

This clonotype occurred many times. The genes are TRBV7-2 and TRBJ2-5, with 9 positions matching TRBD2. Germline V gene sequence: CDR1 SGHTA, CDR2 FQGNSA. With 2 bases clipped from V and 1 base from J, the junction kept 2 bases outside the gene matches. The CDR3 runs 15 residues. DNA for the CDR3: TGTGCCAGCAGCTTATATAGCGGGAGCCAAGAGACCCAGTACTTC. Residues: CASSLYSGSQETQYF.

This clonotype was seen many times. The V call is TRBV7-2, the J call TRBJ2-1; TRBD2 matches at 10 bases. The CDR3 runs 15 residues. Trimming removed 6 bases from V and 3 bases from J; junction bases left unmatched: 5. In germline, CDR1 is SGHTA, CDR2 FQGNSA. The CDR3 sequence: CASSYTSGVYNEQFF. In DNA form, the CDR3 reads TGTGCCAGCAGTTATACTAGCGGGGTCTACAATGAGCAGTTCTTC. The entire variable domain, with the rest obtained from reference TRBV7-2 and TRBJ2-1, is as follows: GAGVSQSPSNKVTEKGKDVELRCDPISGHTALYWYRQSLGQGLEFLIYFQGNSAPDKSGLPSDRFSAERTGGSVSTLTIQRTQQEDSAVYLCASSYTSGVYNEQFFGPGTRLTVL.

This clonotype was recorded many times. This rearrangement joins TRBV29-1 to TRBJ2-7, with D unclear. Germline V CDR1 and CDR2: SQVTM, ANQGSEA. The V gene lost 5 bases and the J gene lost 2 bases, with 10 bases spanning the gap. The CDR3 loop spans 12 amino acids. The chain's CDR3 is CSVKGSTYEQYF. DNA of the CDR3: TGCAGCGTTAAGGGTTCTACCTACGAGCAGTACTTC.

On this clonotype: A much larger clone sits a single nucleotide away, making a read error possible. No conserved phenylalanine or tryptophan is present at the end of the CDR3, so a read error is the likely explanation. The CDR3 DNA reads as TGTGCCAGCAGCACGAAAAAACTCACCTACGAGCAGTACTTA. Translation gives CASSTKKLTYEQYL. This chain connects TRBV28 to TRBJ2-7; D unresolved. CDR1 and CDR2 from the germline V gene are MDHEN and SYDVKM. The CDR3 runs 14 residues. Trimming removed 6 bases at V and 2 bases at J, with 14 bases between.

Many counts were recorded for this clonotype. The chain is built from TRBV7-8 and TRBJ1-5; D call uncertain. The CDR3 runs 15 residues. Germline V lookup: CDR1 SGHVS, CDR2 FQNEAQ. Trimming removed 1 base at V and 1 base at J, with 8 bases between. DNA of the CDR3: TGTGCCAGCAGCTTAGGGTTTGGGAGCAATCAGCCCCAGCATTTT. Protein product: CASSLGFGSNQPQHF.

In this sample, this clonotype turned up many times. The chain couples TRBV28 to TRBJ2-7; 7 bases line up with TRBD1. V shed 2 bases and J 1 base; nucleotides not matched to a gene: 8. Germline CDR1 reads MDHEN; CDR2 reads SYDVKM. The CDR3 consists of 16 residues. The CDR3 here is CASSLLSGGSSYEQYF. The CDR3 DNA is TGTGCCAGCAGTTTACTCTCAGGGGGTAGTTCCTACGAGCAGTACTTC.

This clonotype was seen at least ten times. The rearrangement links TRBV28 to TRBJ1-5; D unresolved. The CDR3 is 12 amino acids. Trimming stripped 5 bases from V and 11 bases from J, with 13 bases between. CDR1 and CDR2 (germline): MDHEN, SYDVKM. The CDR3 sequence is CASSTRRSAQHF. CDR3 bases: TGTGCCAGCAGTACACGACGGTCGGCCCAGCATTTT.

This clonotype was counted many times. In DNA, the CDR3 is TGTGCCAGCAGCCTGGGACAGGCCAATGAGCAGTTCTTC. Its protein product is CASSLGQANEQFF. The chain links TRBV7-8 to TRBJ2-1, with 8 nucleotides matching TRBD1. This CDR3 is 13 amino acids long. The J segment lost 6 bases and the V segment lost 5 bases, leaving 3 bases of the junction unmatched. Germline CDR1 reads SGHVS; CDR2 reads FQNEAQ.

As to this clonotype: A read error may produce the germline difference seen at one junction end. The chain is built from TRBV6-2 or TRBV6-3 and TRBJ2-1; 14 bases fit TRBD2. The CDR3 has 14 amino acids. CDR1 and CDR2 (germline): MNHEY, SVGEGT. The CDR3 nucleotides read TGTGCCAGCAAAAACGCGGGACTAGCGGGAGAGCTGTTCTTC. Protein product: CASKNAGLAGELFF.

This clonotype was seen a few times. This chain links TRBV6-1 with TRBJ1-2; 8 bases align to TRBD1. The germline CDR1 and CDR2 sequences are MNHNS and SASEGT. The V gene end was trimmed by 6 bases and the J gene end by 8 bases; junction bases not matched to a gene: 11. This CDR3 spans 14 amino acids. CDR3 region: CASRAAGGPGGYTF. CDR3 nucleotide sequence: TGTGCCAGCAGAGCGGCAGGGGGCCCGGGGGGCTACACCTTC.

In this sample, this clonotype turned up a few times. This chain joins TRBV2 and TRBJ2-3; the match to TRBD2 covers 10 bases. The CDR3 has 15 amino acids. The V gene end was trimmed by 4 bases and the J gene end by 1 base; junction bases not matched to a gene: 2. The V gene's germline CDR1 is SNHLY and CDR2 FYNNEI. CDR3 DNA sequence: TGTGCCAGCAGTGTAGCGGGGGGTCGCACAGATACGCAGTATTTT. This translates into CASSVAGGRTDTQYF.

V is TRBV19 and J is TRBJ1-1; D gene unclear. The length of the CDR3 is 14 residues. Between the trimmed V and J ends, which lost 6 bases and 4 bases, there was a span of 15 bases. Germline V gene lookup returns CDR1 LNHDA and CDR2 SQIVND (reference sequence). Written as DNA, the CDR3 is TGTGCCAGTAGCCTTGGTTTCGGGAGCACTGAAGCTTTCTTT. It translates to CASSLGFGSTEAFF.

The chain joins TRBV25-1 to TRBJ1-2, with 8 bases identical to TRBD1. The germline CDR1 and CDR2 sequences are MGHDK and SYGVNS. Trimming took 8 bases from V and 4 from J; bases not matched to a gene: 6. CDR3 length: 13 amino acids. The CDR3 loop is CASVSQGAYGYTF. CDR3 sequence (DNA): TGTGCCAGCGTCTCCCAGGGGGCCTATGGCTACACCTTC.

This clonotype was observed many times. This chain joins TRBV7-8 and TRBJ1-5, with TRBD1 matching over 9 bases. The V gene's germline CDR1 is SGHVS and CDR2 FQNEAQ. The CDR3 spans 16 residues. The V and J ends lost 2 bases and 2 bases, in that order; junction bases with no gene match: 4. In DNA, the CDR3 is TGTGCCAGCAGCTTAAGGGGACAGGGCCGCAATCAGCCCCAGCATTTT. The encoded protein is CASSLRGQGRNQPQHF.

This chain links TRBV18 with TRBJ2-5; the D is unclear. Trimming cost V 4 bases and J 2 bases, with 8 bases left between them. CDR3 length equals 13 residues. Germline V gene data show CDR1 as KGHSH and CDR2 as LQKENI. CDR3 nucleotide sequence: TGTGCCAGCTCACGCGGCCATCAAGAGACCCAGTACTTC. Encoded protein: CASSRGHQETQYF.

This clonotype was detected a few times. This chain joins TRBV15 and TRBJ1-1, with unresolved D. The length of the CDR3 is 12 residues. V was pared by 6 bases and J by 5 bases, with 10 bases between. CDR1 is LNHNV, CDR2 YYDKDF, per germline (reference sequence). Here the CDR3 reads CATSRMGTEAFF. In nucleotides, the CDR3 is TGTGCCACCAGTCGGATGGGGACTGAAGCTTTCTTT.

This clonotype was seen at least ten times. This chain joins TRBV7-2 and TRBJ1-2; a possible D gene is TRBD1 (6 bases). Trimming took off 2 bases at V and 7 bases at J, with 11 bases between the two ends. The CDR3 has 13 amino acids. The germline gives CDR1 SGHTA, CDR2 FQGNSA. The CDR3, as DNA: TGTGCCAGCAGCTTACCGGGGGCAGTTGGCTACACCTTC. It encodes CASSLPGAVGYTF.

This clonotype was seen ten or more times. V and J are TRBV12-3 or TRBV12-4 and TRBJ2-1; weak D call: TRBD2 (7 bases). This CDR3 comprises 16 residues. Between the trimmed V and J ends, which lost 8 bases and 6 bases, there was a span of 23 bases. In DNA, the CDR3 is TGTGCCAGCGGAACTACTGGGGGGGCCAATCCCAATGAGCAGTTCTTC. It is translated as CASGTTGGANPNEQFF.

CDR3 amino acids: CSVRDRADGNQPQHF. In DNA form, the CDR3 reads TGCAGCGTGCGGGACAGGGCTGACGGCAATCAGCCCCAGCATTTT. The chain has TRBV29-1 and TRBJ1-5; 9 bases are a match to TRBD1. The CDR3 spans 15 residues. Losses at the gene ends were 6 bases for V and 2 bases for J; bases not matched to a gene: 8. The V gene's germline CDR1 is SQVTM and CDR2 ANQGSEA.

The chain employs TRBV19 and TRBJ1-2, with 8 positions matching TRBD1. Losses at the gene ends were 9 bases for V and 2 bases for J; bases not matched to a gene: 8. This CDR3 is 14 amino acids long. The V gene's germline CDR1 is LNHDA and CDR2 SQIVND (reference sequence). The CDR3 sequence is CASRVGTGNYGYTF. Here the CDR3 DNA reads TGTGCCAGCCGGGTGGGGACAGGCAACTATGGCTACACCTTC.

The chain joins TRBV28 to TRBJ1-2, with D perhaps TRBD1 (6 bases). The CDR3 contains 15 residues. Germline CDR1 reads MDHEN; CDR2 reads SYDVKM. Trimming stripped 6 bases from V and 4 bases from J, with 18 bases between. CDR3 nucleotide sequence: TGTGCCAGCAGGCCCCTCCGGGACAACTTCTATGGCTACACCTTC. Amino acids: CASRPLRDNFYGYTF.

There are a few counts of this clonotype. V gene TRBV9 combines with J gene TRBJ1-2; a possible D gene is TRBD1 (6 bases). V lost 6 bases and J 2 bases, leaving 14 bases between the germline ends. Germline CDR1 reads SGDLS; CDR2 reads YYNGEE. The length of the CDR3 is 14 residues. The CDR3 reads CASNSGVENYGYTF. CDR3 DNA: TGTGCCAGCAATTCAGGGGTTGAGAACTATGGCTACACCTTC.

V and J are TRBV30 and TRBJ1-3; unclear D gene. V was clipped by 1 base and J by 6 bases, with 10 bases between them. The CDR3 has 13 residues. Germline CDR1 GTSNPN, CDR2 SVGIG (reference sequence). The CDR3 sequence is CAWSASLSNTIYF. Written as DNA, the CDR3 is TGTGCCTGGAGTGCCTCGCTCTCAAACACCATATATTTT. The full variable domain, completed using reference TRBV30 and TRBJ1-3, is SQTIHQWPATLVQPVGSPLSLECTVEGTSNPNLYWYRQAAGRGLQLLFYSVGIGQISSEVPQNLSASRPQDRQFILSSKKLLLSDSGFYLCAWSASLSNTIYFGEGSWLTVV.

This chain's CDR3 is CASSHRSLMNTEAFF. The CDR3 DNA reads as TGCGCCAGCAGTCACCGGTCGCTCATGAACACTGAAGCTTTCTTT. This rearrangement joins TRBV23-1 to TRBJ1-1; D call uncertain. TRBV23-1 is filed as an ORF, its function uncertain. This CDR3 has 15 residues. V lost 3 bases, J lost 0 bases, and 11 bases lay in between.

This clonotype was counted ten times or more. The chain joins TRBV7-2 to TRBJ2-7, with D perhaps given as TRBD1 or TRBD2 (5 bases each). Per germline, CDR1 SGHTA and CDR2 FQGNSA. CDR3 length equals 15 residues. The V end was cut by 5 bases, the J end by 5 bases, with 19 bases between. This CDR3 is CASSPRGGRFNEQYF. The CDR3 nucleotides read TGTGCCAGCAGCCCACGGGGCGGGCGGTTTAACGAGCAGTACTTC.

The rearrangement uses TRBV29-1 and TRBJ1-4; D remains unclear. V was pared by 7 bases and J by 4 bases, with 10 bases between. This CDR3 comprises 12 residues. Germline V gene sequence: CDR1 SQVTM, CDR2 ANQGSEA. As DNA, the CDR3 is TGCAGCGCCTCCGGGCATAATGAAAAACTGTTTTTT. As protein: CSASGHNEKLFF. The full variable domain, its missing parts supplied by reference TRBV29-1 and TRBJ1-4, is SAVISQKPSRDICQRGTSLTIQCQVDSQVTMMFWYRQQPGQSLTLIATANQGSEATYESGFVIDKFPISRPNLTFSTLTVSNMSPEDSSIYLCSASGHNEKLFFGSGTQLSVL.

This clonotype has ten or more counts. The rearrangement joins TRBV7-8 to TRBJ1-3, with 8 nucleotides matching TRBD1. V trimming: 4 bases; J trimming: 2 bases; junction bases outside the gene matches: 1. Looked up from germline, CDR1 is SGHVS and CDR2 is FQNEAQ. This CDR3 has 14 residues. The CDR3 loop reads CASSSRGPGNTIYF. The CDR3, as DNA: TGTGCCAGCAGCTCCAGGGGGCCTGGAAACACCATATATTTT.

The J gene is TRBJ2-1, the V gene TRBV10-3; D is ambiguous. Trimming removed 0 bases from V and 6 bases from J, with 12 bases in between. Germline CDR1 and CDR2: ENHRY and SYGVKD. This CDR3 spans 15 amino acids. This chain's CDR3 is CAISESRSQANEQFF. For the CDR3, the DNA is TGTGCCATCAGTGAGTCAAGGTCCCAGGCCAATGAGCAGTTCTTC.

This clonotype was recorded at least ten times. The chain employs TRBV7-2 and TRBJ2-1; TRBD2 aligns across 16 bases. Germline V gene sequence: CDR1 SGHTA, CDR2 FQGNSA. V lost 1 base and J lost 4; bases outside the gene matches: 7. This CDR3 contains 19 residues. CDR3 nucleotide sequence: TGTGCCAGCAGCTTAGTTGGGACTAGCGGGGGGGGCTATTACAATGAGCAGTTCTTC. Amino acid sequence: CASSLVGTSGGGYYNEQFF. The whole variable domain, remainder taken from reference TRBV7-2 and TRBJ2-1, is GAGVSQSPSNKVTEKGKDVELRCDPISGHTALYWYRQSLGQGLEFLIYFQGNSAPDKSGLPSDRFSAERTGGSVSTLTIQRTQQEDSAVYLCASSLVGTSGGGYYNEQFFGPGTRLTVL.